Reported below is one TCR beta chain. There are a few counts of this clonotype. This clone's antigen is unknown. Base qualities were left out, and no much larger clone turns up one base away. This sample is drawn from a study of T cell repertoires in cytomegalovirus infection (dated by TCRdb to about 2019). Background for the entire study: Donor HLA type was relevant to the analysis, as public TCR beta signatures indicated carriage of CMV infection together with the matching HLA type.

The germline V and J ends show losses of 6 bases and 0 bases respectively, and no gene match explains 7 bases of the junction. CDR1 is given as MDHEN and CDR2 as SYDVKM, both from the germline V gene. From its cysteine to its phenylalanine, the CDR3 spans 15 amino acids. Here the CDR3 DNA is all that survives: 45 bases in frame from base 1. The paper as a whole reports these results and caveats: The ex vivo response was dominated by HLA-C-restricted CMV-specific TCR beta clonotypes, which also provided the single most frequent clonotype in two of eight donors. In both this cohort and an independent roughly 350-donor cohort, the cumulative frequency of public TCR beta family members distinguished carriers of CMV infection plus the relevant HLA type.

Sequencing was carried out with an Illumina HiSeq 1500. The raw public reads went through TCRdb reprocessing: fastp at Q25, MiXCR clone calling, in-frame beta chains kept. Rows with a matching CDR3 protein are joined into one entry that keeps the most common DNA and genes. The sample table holds under 850,000 distinct CDR3 sequences, of which less than 40% were seen once. The leading ten clones occupy about 2.8% of the sample. The receptor chain draws on TRBV28 and TRBJ2-5, with TRBD2 matching 7 junction bases. Source material: PBMCs. The receptor was derived from a human donor in good health (CMV status not recorded). Some clones in this sample may be carry-over from other donors' samples. The base sequence is TGTGCCAGCAGCTGGAGCGGGACCCACCAAGAGACCCAGTACTTC. Its amino acids are CASSWSGTHQETQYF.